The next 2 T cell receptor beta chains were all read from a single sample in a study of metastatic and nonmetastatic thyroid tumors. TCRdb re-called clones via MiXCR from the PCR reads. This table has approximately 38,000 clones, 17% appearing once. The entire patient cohort was treatment-naive prior to thyroid surgery. Source material: tumor tissue. The receptor source for this set is a female donor with papillary thyroid cancer or a benign thyroid nodule (not recorded which). Some clones in this sample may be carry-over from other donors' samples.

This clone has ten or more counts. The rearrangement uses TRBV12-5 and TRBJ2-7; the D is unclear. Trimming left V 1 base short and J 2 bases short, with 9 bases between. The CDR3 loop spans 14 amino acids. CDR1 and CDR2 from the germline V gene are LGHNT and FRNRAP. The DNA for the CDR3 is TGTGCTAGTGGTTTGGAACCACAGACCTACGAGCAGTACTTC. Its protein product is CASGLEPQTYEQYF.

The sample holds many counts of this clone. This chain uses TRBV6-1 with TRBJ1-1, with 11 positions matching TRBD1. Germline trimming cut 7 bases from V and 6 bases from J; bases unmatched to any gene: 7. This CDR3 has 14 residues. Per germline, CDR1 MNHNS and CDR2 SASEGT. In DNA form, the CDR3 reads TGTGCCAGCAACAAGGGACAGGGGGTACCTGAAGCTTTCTTT. Translating gives CASNKGQGVPEAFF.